The 11 T cell receptor beta chains given below trace back to one sample, sequenced in a study of blood T cell repertoires in COVID-19. Some clones are missing from TCRdb's copy, which holds only in-frame ones; the method was immunoSEQ multiplex PCR. The sample shows about 150,000 clones, 85% to 90% of them seen only once. The sample consisted of peripheral blood. The receptors were gathered from a man aged 55 to 69 with active or convalescent COVID-19.

This clone was counted only a few times. The chain uses TRBV7-6 and TRBJ1-3; unclear D gene. The CDR3 is made up of 16 amino acids. Germline assignment: CDR1 SGHVS and CDR2 FNYEAQ. V lost 1 base to trimming and J lost 0 bases, with 10 bases between them. The CDR3 DNA is TGTGCCAGCAGCTTAGTCCCAGGAACCTCTGGAAACACCATATATTTT. It translates to CASSLVPGTSGNTIYF.

The V gene is TRBV27, the J gene TRBJ2-4, with D unclear. Trimming left V 2 bases short and J 0 bases short, with 11 bases between. This CDR3 comprises 16 residues. Germline CDR1 MNHEY, CDR2 SMNVEV (reference sequence). CDR3 residues: CASSLVPLIAKNIQYF. CDR3 nucleotides: TGTGCCAGCAGTTTAGTCCCTCTTATAGCCAAAAACATTCAGTACTTC.

The V and J genes are TRBV3-1 (or the pseudogene TRBV3-2) and TRBJ2-7, with TRBD2 identical over 16 bases. V was clipped by 4 bases and J by 5 bases; unmatched bases: 8. The V gene's germline CDR1 is LGHDT and CDR2 YNNKEL (reference sequence). The CDR3 is 17 residues long. The CDR3 here is CASSRPGLAGGPNEQYF. CDR3 nucleotide sequence: TGTGCCAGCAGCCGCCCGGGACTAGCGGGAGGGCCTAACGAGCAGTACTTC.

V gene TRBV2 combines with J gene TRBJ2-4; no clear D gene. V shed 6 bases and J shed 6 bases, with 12 bases lying between them. Germline V gene data show CDR1 as SNHLY and CDR2 as FYNNEI. This CDR3 is 13 amino acids long. The CDR3 nucleotides are TGTGCCAGCAGATACCGGGTCCTAAACATTCAGTACTTC. Translation: CASRYRVLNIQYF.

The CDR3 sequence: CASSQTDRVKGEQFF. The CDR3, as DNA: TGCGCCAGCAGCCAGACCGACAGGGTAAAGGGTGAGCAGTTCTTC. The chain couples TRBV4-1 to TRBJ2-1; 7 nucleotides agree with TRBD1. CDR1 and CDR2 from the germline V gene are MGHRA and YSYEKL. CDR3 size: 15 residues. Trimming cost V 3 bases and J 9 bases; bases outside gene matches: 11.

The chain joins TRBV11-2 to TRBJ2-3; 7 bases agree with TRBD2. This CDR3 spans 13 amino acids. V lost 7 bases and J lost 4; bases outside the gene matches: 5. CDR1 SGHAT and CDR2 FQNNGV come from the germline V gene. Here the CDR3 DNA reads TGTGCCAGCATTCTCGCGGGGGCAGATACGCAGTATTTT. Translating it yields CASILAGADTQYF. The full variable domain, with the rest looked up from reference TRBV11-2 and TRBJ2-3, is EAGVAQSPRYKIIEKRQSVAFWCNPISGHATLYWYQQILGQGPKLLIQFQNNGVVDDSQLPKDRFSAERLKGVDSTLKIQPAKLEDSAVYLCASILAGADTQYFGPGTRLTVL.

This chain connects TRBV7-2 to TRBJ2-5; 9 bases match TRBD2. CDR1 SGHTA and CDR2 FQGNSA come from the germline V gene. J lost 5 bases, V lost 0 bases, and 4 bases had no gene match. The CDR3 runs to 15 residues. The CDR3 protein is CASSLASGSWETQYF. Written as DNA, the CDR3 is TGTGCCAGCAGCTTAGCTAGCGGGAGTTGGGAGACCCAGTACTTC.

The chain joins TRBV6-5 to TRBJ1-2, with no clear D. The CDR3 length is 13 residues. V was cut by 5 bases and J by 8 bases, with 15 bases left in between. Germline assignment: CDR1 MNHEY and CDR2 SVGAGI. The CDR3 is CASSTDTAGGYTF. The CDR3 nucleotides are TGTGCCAGCAGTACCGATACGGCGGGGGGCTACACCTTC.

J is TRBJ1-5 and V is TRBV6-5, with 11 bases matching TRBD1. CDR1 MNHEY and CDR2 SVGAGI come from the germline V gene. CDR3 length equals 14 residues. The V segment lost 7 bases and the J segment 5 bases; nucleotides outside the gene matches: 4. The CDR3 here is CASTWTGGDQPQHF. The CDR3, as DNA: TGTGCCAGCACTTGGACAGGGGGCGATCAGCCCCAGCATTTT.

This clone was observed a handful of times. V usage is TRBV30 and J usage is TRBJ1-5; 7 bases line up with TRBD1. Germline loops: CDR1 GTSNPN, CDR2 SVGIG (reference sequence). The ends lost 4 bases at V and 5 bases at J; junction bases unmatched: 11. The CDR3 covers 15 residues. This CDR3 reads CAWTQGGGGYQPQHF. The CDR3 DNA reads as TGTGCCTGGACCCAGGGGGGAGGTGGATATCAGCCCCAGCATTTT.

This clone came up once. This sequence joins TRBV28 and TRBJ1-2; 7 bases fit TRBD1. With 7 bases clipped from V and 7 bases from J, the junction kept 12 bases outside the gene matches. CDR1 and CDR2 (germline): MDHEN, SYDVKM. The CDR3 has 14 residues. The CDR3 sequence is CASIRPEGARGYTF. As DNA, the CDR3 is TGTGCCAGCATAAGGCCGGAGGGGGCGCGTGGCTACACCTTC.